Below, 2 T cell receptor beta chains from the same sample are listed, as sequenced in a study of low-dose radiotherapy and immunotherapy resistance in tumors. The time point here: after trial treatment. Treatment given: LDRT plus nivolumab, ipilimumab, low-dose cyclophosphamide and aspirin (RACIN trial). Primers used for first-strand cDNA, a TRAV- and TRBV-specific set, covered both alpha and beta chains. For amplifying TCRs, the PCR ran for about 19 cycles with Phusion, which was used together with a constant-region primer and the adapter on the V primers. Via MiXCR, TCRdb re-called the reads, giving one row per CDR3 protein. The sample has under 35,000 distinct CDR3 sequences; under 55% are singletons. The material was PBMCs, obtained after low-dose radiotherapy plus immunotherapy. The receptors come from a male donor with gallbladder cancer.

This clonotype was seen just once. V gene TRBV6-2 or TRBV6-3 combines with J gene TRBJ2-7; 8 bases are shared with TRBD1. CDR1 MNHEY and CDR2 SVGEGT come from the germline V gene. This CDR3 spans 15 amino acids. V trimming: 7 bases; J trimming: 7 bases; junction bases outside the gene matches: 15. The chain's CDR3 is CASIEARTGRHEQYF. CDR3 DNA sequence: TGTGCCAGCATCGAGGCCCGGACAGGGAGGCATGAGCAGTACTTC.

The chain carries TRBV5-5 and TRBJ1-2, with D possibly matching TRBD1 (5 bases). CDR1 and CDR2 from the germline V gene are SGHKS and YYEKEE (reference sequence). The CDR3 is 14 residues long. The V gene lost 0 bases and the J gene lost 4 bases, with 10 bases spanning the gap. The CDR3 sequence: CASSLAGPIYGYTF. The CDR3 nucleotides read TGTGCCAGCAGCTTGGCAGGGCCGATCTATGGCTACACCTTC.